This TCR beta chain was recovered during a study of blood T cell repertoires in COVID-19. About the research overall: Specimens from acute and convalescent COVID-19 originated in the United States, Italy and Spain. Nucleic acid was either cDNA or gDNA, and it came from T cells, B-cell-depleted T cells, or PBMCs.

Per the study methods: Scientists estimated how many nucleated cells there were by amplifying reference gene primers. Clones were sequenced by immunoSEQ multiplex PCR, and TCRdb holds only the in-frame ones, with some missing. Clonal size and the V and J genes are those of that table, whereas D and trimming came from the DNA. The sample includes fewer than 500,000 clones, around 89% of them seen just once. The ends were cut back, 1 base at V and 3 bases at J, with 10 bases in the middle. The length of the CDR3 is 16 residues. Germline CDR1 SGHAT, CDR2 FQNNGV. The sample comprised peripheral blood. V and J are TRBV11-2 and TRBJ2-6; D gene ambiguous. The sequence was collected from a woman aged 30 to 39 with acute or convalescent COVID-19. The CDR3 is CASSLVSRFGANVLTF. Written as DNA, the CDR3 is TGTGCCAGCAGCTTAGTCTCCAGGTTTGGGGCCAACGTCCTGACTTTC.